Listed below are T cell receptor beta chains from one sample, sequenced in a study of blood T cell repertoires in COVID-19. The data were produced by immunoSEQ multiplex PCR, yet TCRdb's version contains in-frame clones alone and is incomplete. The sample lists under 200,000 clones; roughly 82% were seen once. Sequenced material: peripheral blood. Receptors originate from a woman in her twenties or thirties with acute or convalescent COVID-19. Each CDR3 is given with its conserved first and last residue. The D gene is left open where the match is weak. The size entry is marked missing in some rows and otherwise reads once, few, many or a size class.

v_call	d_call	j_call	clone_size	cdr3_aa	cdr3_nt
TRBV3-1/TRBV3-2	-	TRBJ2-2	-	CASSQVGGNTGELFF	TGTGCCAGCAGCCAAGTAGGGGGAAACACCGGGGAGCTGTTTTTT
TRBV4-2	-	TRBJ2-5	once	CASSTWETQYF	TGTGCCAGCAGCACTTGGGAGACCCAGTACTTC
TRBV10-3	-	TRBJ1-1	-	CAISEYRQNTEAFF	TGTGCCATCAGTGAGTACAGACAGAACACTGAAGCTTTCTTT
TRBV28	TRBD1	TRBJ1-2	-	CASSGRDRVSHIYGYTF	TGTGCCAGCAGTGGGCGGGACAGGGTATCCCACATCTATGGCTACACCTTC
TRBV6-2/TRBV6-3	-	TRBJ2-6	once	CASSTWGAGANVLTF	TGTGCCAGCAGTACGTGGGGGGCTGGGGCCAACGTCCTGACTTTC
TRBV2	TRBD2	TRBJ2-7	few	CASSEVAGGLGEQYF	TGTGCCAGCAGTGAAGTTGCGGGAGGATTGGGCGAGCAGTACTTC
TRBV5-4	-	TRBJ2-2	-	CASSFFRATGELFF	TGTGCCAGCAGCTTTTTTAGAGCTACCGGGGAGCTGTTTTTT
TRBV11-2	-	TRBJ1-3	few	CASSLVPGMGSGNTIYF	TGTGCCAGCAGCTTAGTGCCGGGGATGGGGAGTGGAAACACCATATATTTT
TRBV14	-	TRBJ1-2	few	CASSPGYGYTF	TGTGCCAGCAGTCCAGGGTATGGCTACACCTTC
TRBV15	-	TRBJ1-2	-	CATSRDDAGYYGYTF	TGTGCCACCAGCAGAGATGATGCCGGGTACTATGGCTACACCTTC
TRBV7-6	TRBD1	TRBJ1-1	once	CASSLGQGNTEAFF	TGTGCCAGCAGCTTAGGACAGGGGAACACTGAAGCTTTCTTT
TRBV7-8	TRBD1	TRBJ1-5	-	CASSLATGVNQPQHF	TGTGCCAGCAGCTTAGCGACAGGGGTCAATCAGCCCCAGCATTTT
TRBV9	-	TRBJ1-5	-	CASSVSIGNQPQHF	TGTGCCAGCAGCGTGAGTATTGGCAATCAGCCCCAGCATTTT
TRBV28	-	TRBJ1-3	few	CASSLLYRSGNTIYF	TGTGCCAGCAGTTTATTGTACAGGTCCGGAAACACCATATATTTT
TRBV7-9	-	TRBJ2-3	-	CASSTFRGDTQYF	TGTGCCAGCAGCACATTCAGGGGAGATACGCAGTATTTT
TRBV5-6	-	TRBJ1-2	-	CASSLITGVPYGYTF	TGTGCCAGCAGCTTGATCACAGGAGTTCCCTATGGCTACACCTTC
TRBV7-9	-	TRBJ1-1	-	CASSLEHLRDTEAFF	TGTGCCAGCAGCTTAGAACACCTACGGGACACTGAAGCTTTCTTT
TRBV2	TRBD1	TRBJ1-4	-	CASRRDRANEKLFF	TGTGCCAGCAGGAGGGACAGGGCTAATGAAAAACTGTTTTTT
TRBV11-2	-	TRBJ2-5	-	CASSLDLDRGGETQYF	TGTGCCAGCAGCTTAGACCTTGACAGAGGGGGAGAGACCCAGTACTTC
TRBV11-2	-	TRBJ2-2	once	CASSLVTRTGELFF	TGTGCCAGCAGCTTAGTTACGAGGACCGGGGAGCTGTTTTTT
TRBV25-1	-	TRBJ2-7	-	CASSHAPKVQYF	TGTGCCAGCAGTCACGCGCCCAAAGTGCAGTACTTC
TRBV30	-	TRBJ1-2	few	CAWSPSRFNYGYTF	TGTGCCTGGAGTCCTTCCAGGTTTAACTATGGCTACACCTTC
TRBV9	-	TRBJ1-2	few	CASRHQGAYTF	TGTGCCAGCAGACACCAAGGGGCCTACACCTTC
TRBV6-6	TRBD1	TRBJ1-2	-	CASSYGTGANYGYTF	TGTGCCAGCAGTTACGGGACAGGAGCTAACTATGGCTACACCTTC
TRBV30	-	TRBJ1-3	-	CAWSKWAGRNTIYF	TGTGCCTGGAGTAAGTGGGCAGGTAGAAACACCATATATTTT
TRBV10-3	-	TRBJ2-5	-	CAISDLGSRQETQYF	TGTGCCATCAGTGATCTTGGGAGCCGTCAAGAGACCCAGTACTTC
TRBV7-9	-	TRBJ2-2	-	CASSLVRTPNTGELFF	TGTGCCAGCAGCTTAGTTCGGACACCGAACACCGGGGAGCTGTTTTTT
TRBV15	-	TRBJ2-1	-	CATSKEAGLLQFF	TGTGCCACCAGCAAGGAAGCCGGACTCCTTCAGTTCTTC
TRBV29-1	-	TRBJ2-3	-	CSARGGISTDTQYF	TGCAGCGCTAGGGGCGGGATCAGCACAGATACGCAGTATTTT
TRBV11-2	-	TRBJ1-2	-	CASSHFRVFNGYTF	TGTGCCAGCAGCCACTTTCGGGTCTTTAATGGCTACACCTTC
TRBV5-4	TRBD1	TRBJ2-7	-	CASSPDRGTYEQYF	TGTGCCAGCAGCCCCGACAGGGGAACCTACGAGCAGTACTTC
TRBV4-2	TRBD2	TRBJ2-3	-	CASSQDPSGTSRDTQYF	TGTGCCAGCAGCCAAGACCCTAGCGGGACCTCCAGGGATACGCAGTATTTT
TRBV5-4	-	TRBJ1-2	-	CASSMPDRDVYGYTF	TGTGCCAGCAGCATGCCCGACCGGGATGTCTATGGCTACACCTTC
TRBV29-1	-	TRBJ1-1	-	CSVDIQGFDAFF	TGCAGCGTCGATATCCAGGGGTTTGACGCTTTCTTT
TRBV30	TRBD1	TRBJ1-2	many	CAWAGTGLANYGYTF	TGTGCCTGGGCTGGGACAGGCCTCGCTAACTATGGCTACACCTTC
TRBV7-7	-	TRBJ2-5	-	CASSLSGASGETQYF	TGTGCCAGCAGCTTAAGTGGAGCGTCCGGGGAGACCCAGTACTTC
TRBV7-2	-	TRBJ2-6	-	CASSLVGAGANVLTF	TGTGCCAGCAGCTTAGTGGGGGCCGGGGCCAACGTCCTGACTTTC
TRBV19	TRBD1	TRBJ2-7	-	CASSADRGRIYEQYF	TGTGCCAGTAGTGCGGACAGGGGGCGCATCTACGAGCAGTACTTC
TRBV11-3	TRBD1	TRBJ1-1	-	CASSSGQGLGNTEAFF	TGTGCCAGCAGCTCCGGACAGGGCTTAGGGAACACTGAAGCTTTCTTT
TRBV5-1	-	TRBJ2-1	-	CASSLTGNEQFF	TGCGCCAGCAGCTTGACGGGAAATGAGCAGTTCTTC
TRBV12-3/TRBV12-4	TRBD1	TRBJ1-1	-	CASKIQGITEAFF	TGTGCCAGCAAAATACAGGGGATCACTGAAGCTTTCTTT
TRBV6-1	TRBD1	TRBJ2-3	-	CASSEALQGADTQYF	TGTGCCAGCAGTGAAGCGCTGCAGGGGGCAGATACGCAGTATTTT
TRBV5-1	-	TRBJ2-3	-	CASSRASVTDTQYF	TGCGCCAGCAGTAGGGCTAGCGTCACAGATACGCAGTATTTT
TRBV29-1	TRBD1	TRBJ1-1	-	CSVGTGQNTEAFF	TGCAGCGTGGGGACAGGGCAGAACACTGAAGCTTTCTTT
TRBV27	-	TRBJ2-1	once	CASSLLFGEQFF	TGTGCCAGCAGTTTATTATTCGGTGAGCAGTTCTTC
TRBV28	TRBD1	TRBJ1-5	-	CASSRTGGFQPQHF	TGTGCCAGCAGTCGGACAGGGGGCTTTCAGCCCCAGCATTTT
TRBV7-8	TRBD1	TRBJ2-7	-	CASSFQPGQGYEQYF	TGTGCCAGCAGCTTCCAACCGGGACAGGGCTACGAGCAGTACTTC
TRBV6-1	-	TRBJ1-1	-	CASSESIGRNTEAFF	TGTGCCAGCAGTGAATCTATAGGGAGGAACACTGAAGCTTTCTTT
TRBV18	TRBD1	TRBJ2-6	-	CASSPLIRTGYLSGANVLTF	TGTGCCAGCTCACCACTTATCCGGACAGGGTATCTCTCTGGGGCCAACGTCCTGACTTTC
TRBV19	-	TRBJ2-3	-	CASSIAVDRPPQYF	TGTGCCAGTAGTATAGCCGTCGACAGACCCCCGCAGTATTTT
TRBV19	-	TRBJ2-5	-	CASSIGGFGETQYF	TGTGCCAGTAGTATAGGAGGGTTCGGAGAGACCCAGTACTTC
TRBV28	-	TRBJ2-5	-	CASSPPSASLGTQYF	TGTGCCAGCAGCCCCCCATCCGCGAGTCTCGGGACCCAGTACTTC